This note documents a single T cell receptor beta chain sequence. Antigen: not known. This sample is part of a study of cytomegalovirus exposure and HLA in healthy donors. Turning to the study itself: A subsequent analysis stated that the 110 or so validation repertoires were run on the same platform as the 650 to 850 first-cohort repertoires. Study-wide points: The classifier reportedly diagnosed cytomegalovirus status with high specificity and sensitivity. Subsequent analysis showed first-cohort TCR clusters tending to co-occur in over a hundred validation repertoires.

Generated by immunoSEQ multiplex PCR, the TCRdb table keeps only in-frame clones and is missing some. Here the sample spans 150,000 to 200,000 clones, roughly 80% being singletons. There are 12 residues in the CDR3. Looked up from germline, CDR1 is SQVTM and CDR2 is ANQGSEA. The trim removed 7 bases at V and 1 base at J, leaving 3 bases unmatched. Sequenced: PBMCs. V and J are TRBV29-1 and TRBJ1-1, with 7 bases identical to TRBD1. The clonotype comes from a woman between 18 and 29 years old in good health and CMV-seropositive. The DNA for the CDR3 is TGCAGCGGGGGACAGAAGAACACTGAAGCTTTCTTT. This gives the protein CSGGQKNTEAFF.